This T cell receptor (beta chain) was identified during a study of shared T cell receptors in the human thymus. The assay was immunoSEQ multiplex PCR, and TCRdb's table has in-frame clones only and misses some. The data hold 630,000 or so clones, with 70% to 90% observed a single time. V was pared by 2 bases and J by 6 bases, with 10 bases of the junction left unmatched. The length of the CDR3 is 16 residues. Germline V gene data show CDR1 as MNHEY and CDR2 as SMNVEV (reference sequence). The same data also went into a second study, on human thymus T cells. As that report states: Thymic tissue was derived from resections collected during corrective heart surgery. Biased V and J segment usage appeared in thymus and peripheral blood. Related studies found that unrelated individuals share highly overlapping thymic repertoires.

V gene TRBV27 combines with J gene TRBJ2-3; 8 bases are shared with TRBD2. The sequencing sample was made of thymocytes. The sequence came from a boy younger than two with a congenital heart defect. The CDR3 loop reads CASSLRRGGIRDTQYF. DNA of the CDR3: TGTGCCAGCAGTTTACGTCGGGGGGGTATCCGGGATACGCAGTATTTT.